The TCR beta chain under discussion was sequenced for a study of post-analysis software for immune sequencing data. General study results and limits: The study found TRBV5-6, TRBV5-1 and TRBV20-1 among about five TRBV segments more frequent in patients than controls. By F measure, samples from a shared preparation batch strongly co-clustered.

The library was made from cDNA and included unique molecular identifiers. The yield from roughly 1 to 10 million T cells was roughly 500,000 cDNA molecules in total. TCRdb used MiXCR to reprocess the PCR reads, holding one entry per CDR3 protein. The sample carries 250,000 to 300,000 distinct CDR3 sequences, around 34% recorded once. Per the germline V gene, CDR1 is SEHNR and CDR2 is FQNEAQ (reference sequence). The V end lost 5 bases, the J end lost 4 bases, and 17 bases lay between the germline ends. This CDR3 is built from 15 residues. There are many counts of this clonotype. Its cognate antigen is unknown.

The chain uses TRBV7-9 and TRBJ2-5, with D possibly matching TRBD1 (5 bases). This receptor was obtained from a girl aged 10 to 17 with multiple sclerosis. Source material: blood. DNA for the CDR3: TGTGCCAGCAGCCCAGACCGACAGAGGATAGAGACCCAGTACTTC. As protein: CASSPDRQRIETQYF.